This entry features one T cell receptor beta chain sequence. Its antigen is currently unknown. The source of the sample is a study of identical twins. The study, taken as a whole, reports: The conclusions drew on cross-sectional statistical analysis instead of tracking the same donors. Low generation probability was overrepresented in out-of-frame alpha sequences shared by twins. Cord blood beta clonotypes that were abundant carried fewer insertions, and memory repertoires showed no such trend.

TCRdb ran MiXCR on the 5' RACE reads and lists one entry per CDR3 protein. In the table there are about 530,000 distinct CDR3 sequences, under 25% of which are singletons. Trimming took off 5 bases at V and 5 bases at J, with 15 bases between the two ends. The CDR3 spans 14 residues. CDR1 is MNHEY, CDR2 SMNVEV, per germline (reference sequence). The same data also went into a second study, on yellow fever vaccine responses in identical twins. That work contributes: Each twin's T cell response to the vaccine was reported to look partly convergent and partly personalized.

The V gene is TRBV27, the J gene TRBJ2-5; D may be TRBD2 (6 bases). The receptor comes from a woman younger than 35 in good health. The sequenced sample was CD4+ T cells sorted from blood. The CDR3 nucleotides are TGTGCCAGCAGTCCGGGACTGCCGGGGGAGACCCAGTACTTC. It translates to CASSPGLPGETQYF.